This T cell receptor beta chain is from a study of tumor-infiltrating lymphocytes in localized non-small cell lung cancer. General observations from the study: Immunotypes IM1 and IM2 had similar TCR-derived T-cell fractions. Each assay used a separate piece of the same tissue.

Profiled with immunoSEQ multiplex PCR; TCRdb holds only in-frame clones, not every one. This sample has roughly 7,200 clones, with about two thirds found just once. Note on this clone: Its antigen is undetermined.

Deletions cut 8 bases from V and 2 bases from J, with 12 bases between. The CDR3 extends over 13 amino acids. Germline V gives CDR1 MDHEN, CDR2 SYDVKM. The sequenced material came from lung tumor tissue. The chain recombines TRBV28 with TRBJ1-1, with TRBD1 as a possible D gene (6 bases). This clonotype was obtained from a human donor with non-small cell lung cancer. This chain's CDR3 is CASALDRNTEAFF. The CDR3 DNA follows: TGTGCCAGCGCCCTGGACAGAAACACTGAAGCTTTCTTT.